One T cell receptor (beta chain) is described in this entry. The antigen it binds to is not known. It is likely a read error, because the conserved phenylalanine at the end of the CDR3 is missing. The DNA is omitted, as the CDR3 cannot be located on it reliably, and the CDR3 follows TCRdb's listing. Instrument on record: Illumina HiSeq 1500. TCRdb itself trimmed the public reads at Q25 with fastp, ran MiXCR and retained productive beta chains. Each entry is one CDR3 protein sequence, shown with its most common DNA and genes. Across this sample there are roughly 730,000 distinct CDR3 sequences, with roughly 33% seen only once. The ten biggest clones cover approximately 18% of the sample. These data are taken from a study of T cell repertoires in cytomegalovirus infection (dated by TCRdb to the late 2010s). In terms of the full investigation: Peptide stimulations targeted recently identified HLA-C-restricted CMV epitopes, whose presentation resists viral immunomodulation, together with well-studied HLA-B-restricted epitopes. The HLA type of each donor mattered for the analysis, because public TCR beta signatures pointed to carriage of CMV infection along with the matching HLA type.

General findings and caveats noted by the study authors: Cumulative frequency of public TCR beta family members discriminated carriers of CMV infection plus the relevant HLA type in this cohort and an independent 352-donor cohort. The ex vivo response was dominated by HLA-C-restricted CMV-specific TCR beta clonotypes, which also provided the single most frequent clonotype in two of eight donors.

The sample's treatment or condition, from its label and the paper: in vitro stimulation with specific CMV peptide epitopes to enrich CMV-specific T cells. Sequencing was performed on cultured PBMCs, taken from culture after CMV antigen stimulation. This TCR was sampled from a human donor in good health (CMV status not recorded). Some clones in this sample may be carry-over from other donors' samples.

The CDR3: CASSYAGEGALYC. The sequence joins TRBV6-1 to TRBJ2-7; the D segment call TRBD1 is taken from the table without a DNA check. Inclusive of both ends, the CDR3 amounts to 13 amino acids. Via the germline V gene, CDR1 is MNHNS and CDR2 SASEGT.